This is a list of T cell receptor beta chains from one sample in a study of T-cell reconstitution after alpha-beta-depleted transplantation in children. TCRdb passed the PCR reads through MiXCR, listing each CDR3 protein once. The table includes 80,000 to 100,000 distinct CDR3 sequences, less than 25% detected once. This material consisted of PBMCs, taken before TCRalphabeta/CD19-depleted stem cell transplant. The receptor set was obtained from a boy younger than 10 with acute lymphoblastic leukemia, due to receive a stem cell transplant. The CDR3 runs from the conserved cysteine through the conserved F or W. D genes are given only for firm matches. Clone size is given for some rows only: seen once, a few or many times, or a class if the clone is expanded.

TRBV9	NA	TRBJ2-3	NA	CASSPGDTPDTQYF	TGTGCCAGCAGCCCTGGGGACACGCCGGATACGCAGTATTTT
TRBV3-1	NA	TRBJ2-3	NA	CASSQQSLGATQYF	TGTGCCAGCAGCCAACAATCTCTTGGAGCTACGCAGTATTTT
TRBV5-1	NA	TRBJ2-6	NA	CASSPQTPNSGANVLTF	TGCGCCAGCAGCCCCCAGACCCCGAACTCTGGGGCCAACGTCCTGACTTTC
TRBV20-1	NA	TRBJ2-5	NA	CSARRNEAGSGGASGVETQYF	TGCAGTGCTAGAAGAAATGAGGCGGGTAGCGGAGGGGCCTCAGGTGTCGAGACCCAGTACTTC
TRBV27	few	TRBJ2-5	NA	CASSPSGGGETQYF	TGTGCCAGCAGTCCTAGCGGAGGGGGAGAGACCCAGTACTTC
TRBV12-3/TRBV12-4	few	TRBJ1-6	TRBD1	CASSLRDSGNSPLHF	TGTGCCAGCAGTCTAAGGGACAGTGGTAATTCACCCCTCCACTTT
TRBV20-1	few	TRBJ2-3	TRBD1	CSASPGQGAQTDTQYF	TGCAGTGCTAGTCCGGGACAGGGGGCCCAAACAGATACGCAGTATTTT
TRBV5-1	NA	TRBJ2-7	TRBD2	CASRAGTRAEQYF	TGCGCCAGCAGGGCCGGGACTAGAGCCGAGCAGTACTTC
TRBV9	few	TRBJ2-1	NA	CASSVDEGNEQFF	TGTGCCAGCAGCGTGGACGAGGGAAATGAGCAGTTCTTC
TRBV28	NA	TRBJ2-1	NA	CASSLRGPAYNEQFF	TGTGCCAGCAGTTTAAGAGGTCCCGCCTACAATGAGCAGTTCTTC
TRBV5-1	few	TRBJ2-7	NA	CASSKDPTYEQYF	TGCGCCAGCAGCAAGGACCCGACCTACGAGCAGTACTTC
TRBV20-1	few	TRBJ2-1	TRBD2	CSAGTRSSYNEQFF	TGCAGTGCGGGGACTAGGAGCTCCTACAATGAGCAGTTCTTC
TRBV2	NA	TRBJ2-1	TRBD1	CASSPGQVNNEQFF	TGTGCCAGCAGCCCGGGACAGGTAAACAATGAGCAGTTCTTC
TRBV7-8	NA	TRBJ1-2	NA	CASSLELQYGYTF	TGTGCCAGCAGCCTCGAGCTGCAATATGGCTACACCTTC
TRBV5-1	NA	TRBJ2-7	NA	CASSWRTAAYEQYF	TGCGCCAGCAGCTGGCGGACTGCCGCCTACGAGCAGTACTTC
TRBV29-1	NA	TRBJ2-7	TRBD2	CSVVGLEFKGYEQYF	TGCAGCGTTGTGGGACTAGAGTTTAAGGGCTACGAGCAGTACTTC
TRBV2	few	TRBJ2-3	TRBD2	CASSALGLAESDTQYF	TGTGCCAGCAGTGCCCTGGGACTAGCGGAGTCGGATACGCAGTATTTT
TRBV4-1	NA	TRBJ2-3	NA	CASSQGLRGDTQYF	TGCGCCAGCAGCCAAGGCCTTCGCGGAGATACGCAGTATTTT
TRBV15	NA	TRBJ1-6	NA	CATSKDKGYNSPLHF	TGTGCCACCAGCAAAGACAAGGGCTATAATTCACCCCTCCACTTT
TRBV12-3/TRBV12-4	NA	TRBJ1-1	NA	CASSGRVSNTEAFF	TGTGCCAGCAGTGGACGGGTTTCGAACACTGAAGCTTTCTTT
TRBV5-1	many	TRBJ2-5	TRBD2	CASSLLSSGGSETQYF	TGCGCCAGCAGCTTGTTGTCTAGCGGAGGGTCGGAGACCCAGTACTTC
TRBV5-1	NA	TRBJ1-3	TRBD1	CASSPGTGGNTIYF	TGCGCCAGCAGCCCCGGGACAGGGGGAAACACCATATATTTT
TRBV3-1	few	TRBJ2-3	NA	CASSQDEGSVADTQYF	TGTGCCAGCAGCCAAGACGAGGGATCTGTGGCAGATACGCAGTATTTT
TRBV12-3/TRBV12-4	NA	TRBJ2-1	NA	CASRGVSQTVTYNEQFF	TGTGCCAGCAGGGGGGTATCCCAGACCGTGACCTACAATGAGCAGTTCTTC
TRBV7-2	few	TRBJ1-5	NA	CASSPTGNQPQHF	TGTGCCAGCAGCCCCACAGGGAATCAGCCCCAGCATTTT
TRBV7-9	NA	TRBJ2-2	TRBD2	CASSSGLAGASGELFF	TGTGCCAGCAGCTCGGGACTAGCGGGAGCATCAGGGGAGCTGTTTTTT
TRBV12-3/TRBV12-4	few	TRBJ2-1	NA	CASSPGGAYNEQFF	TGTGCCAGCAGTCCCGGAGGGGCCTACAATGAGCAGTTCTTC
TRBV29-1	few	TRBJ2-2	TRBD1	CSVASGTAGAGELFF	TGCAGCGTTGCCTCGGGGACAGCCGGGGCCGGGGAGCTGTTTTTT
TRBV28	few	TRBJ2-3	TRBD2	CASSFIAGGRNTDTQYF	TGTGCCAGCAGTTTTATAGCGGGAGGGCGTAACACAGATACGCAGTATTTT
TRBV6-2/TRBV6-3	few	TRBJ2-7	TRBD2	CASSYSGTSGYEQYF	TGTGCCAGCAGTTACTCGGGGACTAGCGGCTACGAGCAGTACTTC
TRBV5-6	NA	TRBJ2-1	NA	CASSLAVSGEQFF	TGTGCCAGCAGCTTGGCGGTCTCAGGGGAGCAGTTCTTC
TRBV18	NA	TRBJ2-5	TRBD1	CASSTGEVETQYF	TGTGCCAGCTCAACAGGGGAAGTAGAGACCCAGTACTTC
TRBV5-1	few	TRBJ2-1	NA	CASSFSDYEQFF	TGCGCCAGCAGCTTCAGTGACTATGAGCAGTTCTTC
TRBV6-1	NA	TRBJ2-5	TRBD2	CASSEPAGVGETQYF	TGTGCCAGCAGTGAGCCAGCGGGAGTAGGAGAGACCCAGTACTTC
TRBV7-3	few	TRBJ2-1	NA	CASSLYGGLSYNEQFF	TGTGCCAGCAGCTTATATGGCGGCCTCTCCTACAATGAGCAGTTCTTC